This T cell receptor (beta chain) was sequenced in a study of cytomegalovirus exposure and HLA in healthy donors. This CDR3 has 21 amino acids. Unmatched junction bases numbered 14, after V lost 0 bases and J lost 1 base. Germline V gene sequence: CDR1 WNHNN, CDR2 SYGVQD (reference sequence). The PCR used 60 Vbeta and 13 Jbeta primers. Some clones are missing from TCRdb's copy, which holds only in-frame ones; the method was immunoSEQ multiplex PCR. The table includes 150,000 or so clones, roughly 72% detected once. V is TRBV10-1 and J is TRBJ2-6; the match to TRBD1 covers 8 bases. The specimen was PBMCs. This receptor was taken from a man aged 30 to 45 in good health and CMV-seronegative. In nucleotides, the CDR3 is TGCGCCAGCAGTGAGTCGGGACAGGTAGCAAAATCTCCTTCTGGGGCCAACGTCCTGACTTTC. Translating it yields CASSESGQVAKSPSGANVLTF.